Below are 30 T cell receptor beta chains sequenced from a single sample in a study of blood T cell repertoires in COVID-19 (dated by TCRdb to the early 2020s). To prepare the library, the immunoSEQ multiplex PCR assay was applied. The source is immuneACCESS, and TCRdb retained only in-frame sequences with V and J called. Part of the clones is not carried over; for the studies checked, unresolved V genes explain less than half of this, and the remainder is unexplained. The sample yields roughly 220,000 clones; 88% were counted once. Under 15% of the sample belongs to the ten largest clones. The sequencing sample was made of PBMCs or T cells enriched from blood (not recorded which). These receptors were collected from a woman aged 50 to 60 with acute COVID-19.

The V gene is TRBV5-1, the J gene TRBJ2-7; D unclear. Trimming cost V 2 bases and J 2 bases, with 5 bases left between them. This CDR3 has 12 amino acids. Germline V lookup: CDR1 SGHRS, CDR2 YFSETQ. In DNA, the CDR3 is TGCGCCAGCAGCTTCAACACCTACGAGCAGTACTTC. It is translated as CASSFNTYEQYF.

The chain carries TRBV18 and TRBJ1-1; TRBD1 aligns across 7 bases. Germline V gives CDR1 KGHSH, CDR2 LQKENI. CDR3 length equals 16 residues. V lost 1 base to trimming and J lost 5 bases; unmatched junction nucleotides: 10. CDR3 DNA: TGTGCCAGCTCACCACAGTCGAGGGGGCGTGGGACTGAAGCTTTCTTT. The encoded protein is CASSPQSRGRGTEAFF.

V and J are TRBV5-1 and TRBJ2-1; D perhaps matches TRBD2 (6 bases). V was clipped by 0 bases and J by 4 bases, with 20 bases between them. CDR3 size: 18 residues. In germline, CDR1 is SGHRS, CDR2 YFSETQ. The CDR3 coding sequence is TGCGCCAGCAGCTTGGAAGGGCTAGCGCTCTCCTTATACAATGAGCAGTTCTTC. It translates to CASSLEGLALSLYNEQFF.

V gene TRBV27 combines with J gene TRBJ1-4, with 10 positions matching TRBD1. The V and J ends lost 6 bases and 1 base, in that order; junction bases with no gene match: 8. The CDR3 is made up of 17 amino acids. Germline V gene data show CDR1 as MNHEY and CDR2 as SMNVEV (reference sequence). The CDR3 DNA reads TGTGCCAGCAGGAGTCCGGGGACAGGGGTAACTAATGAAAAACTGTTTTTT. Protein: CASRSPGTGVTNEKLFF.

The rearrangement links TRBV7-2 to TRBJ1-3; D uncertain. The CDR3 sequence is 12 residues long. From germline, CDR1 is SGHTA and CDR2 FQGNSA. The V end was cut by 5 bases, the J end by 5 bases, with 7 bases between. CDR3 nucleotide sequence: TGTGCCAGCAGCCTCAGTCGAAACACCATATATTTT. Its translation is CASSLSRNTIYF.

V is TRBV28 and J is TRBJ2-2; perhaps TRBD2 as D (6 bases). The V and J ends lost 4 bases and 3 bases respectively, with 15 bases between them. The CDR3 sequence is 16 residues long. Germline V gene sequence: CDR1 MDHEN, CDR2 SYDVKM. The DNA for the CDR3 is TGTGCCAGCAGTTCCCCCGGGGGAAGGGACACCGGGGAGCTGTTTTTT. Encoded protein: CASSSPGGRDTGELFF.

This chain connects TRBV28 to TRBJ2-7; 7 bases match TRBD2. The germline gives CDR1 MDHEN, CDR2 SYDVKM. The CDR3 contains 14 residues. The junction had 6 bases not matched to a gene; V was cut back by 5 bases and J by 2 bases. CDR3 sequence (DNA): TGTGCCAGCAGTGAGGGAGGGTATCCCTACGAGCAGTACTTC. It codes for CASSEGGYPYEQYF.

The chain couples TRBV29-1 to TRBJ2-4; D not resolved. The germline gives CDR1 SQVTM, CDR2 ANQGSEA. The CDR3 consists of 12 residues. V was clipped by 2 bases and J by 0 bases, with 2 bases between them. The CDR3 nucleotides are TGCAGCGTTGAACTAGCCAAAAACATTCAGTACTTC. It codes for CSVELAKNIQYF.

The V call is TRBV20-1, the J call TRBJ2-1; D may be TRBD2 (6 bases). The V gene's germline CDR1 is DFQATT and CDR2 SNEGSKA (reference sequence). V lost 3 bases and J lost 3, with 12 bases in between. The CDR3 has 14 amino acids. As DNA, the CDR3 is TGCAGTGCTAGTTTACGGGGGAGCTACAATGAGCAGTTCTTC. Translation gives CSASLRGSYNEQFF.

This clone appeared once. The V and J genes are TRBV18 and TRBJ1-1; D gene ambiguous. Trimming left V 8 bases short and J 5 bases short, with 9 bases between. CDR3 length equals 11 residues. Germline CDR1 is KGHSH and CDR2 is LQKENI. DNA for the CDR3: TGTGCCAGCGCCGGGGAAACTGAAGCTTTCTTT. Protein: CASAGETEAFF. Looking up the rest from reference TRBV18 and TRBJ1-1 gives the full variable domain: NAGVMQNPRHLVRRRGQEARLRCSPMKGHSHVYWYRQLPEEGLKFMVYLQKENIIDESGMPKERFSAEFPKEGPSILRIQQVVRGDSAAYFCASAGETEAFFGQGTRLTVV.

The V gene is TRBV14, the J gene TRBJ2-7, with 9 bases fitting TRBD2. Germline V lookup: CDR1 SGHDN, CDR2 FVKESK. Trimming took 0 bases from V and 2 from J; bases not matched to a gene: 5. CDR3 length equals 16 residues. CDR3 nucleotide sequence: TGTGCCAGCAGCCAAGATCGACTAGCGGTTACCTACGAGCAGTACTTC. Amino acid sequence: CASSQDRLAVTYEQYF.

This clone occurred once. The chain uses TRBV15 and TRBJ2-5, with a possible D match to TRBD1 (5 bases). V was pared by 4 bases and J by 3 bases, with 9 bases between. The CDR3 length is 13 residues. Germline lookup yields CDR1 LNHNV and CDR2 YYDKDF (reference sequence). CDR3 DNA sequence: TGTGCCACCAGCAAGGAAGGGGAAGAGACCCAGTACTTC. As protein: CATSKEGEETQYF.

The rearrangement joins TRBV5-6 to TRBJ1-5; 9 nucleotides match TRBD1. The CDR3 length is 14 residues. Germline V gene data show CDR1 as SGHDT and CDR2 as YYEEEE. The J segment lost 5 bases and the V segment lost 4 bases, leaving 4 bases of the junction unmatched. As DNA, the CDR3 is TGTGCCAGCAGCCGTGACAGGGGGGATCAGCCCCAGCATTTT. It encodes CASSRDRGDQPQHF.

The V gene is TRBV28, the J gene TRBJ2-7, with 7 positions matching TRBD1. Germline CDR1 and CDR2: MDHEN and SYDVKM. The CDR3 is made up of 13 amino acids. V shed 6 bases, J shed 2 bases, and the junction held 4 bases outside the gene matches. The CDR3 here is CASSPGQTYEQYF. The DNA for the CDR3 is TGTGCCAGCAGCCCGGGACAGACCTACGAGCAGTACTTC.

This clone was counted a single time. The CDR3 bases are TGTGCCAGCACGCTGGGGGACAGAGATCAGCCCCAGCATTTT. Translating it yields CASTLGDRDQPQHF. This rearrangement joins TRBV28 to TRBJ1-5, with TRBD1 matching over 7 bases. CDR3 length equals 14 residues. Germline loops: CDR1 MDHEN, CDR2 SYDVKM. V shed 7 bases, J shed 5 bases, and the junction held 8 bases outside the gene matches.

The V and J genes are TRBV27 and TRBJ1-5; D may be TRBD1 (6 bases). Deletions cut 0 bases from V and 2 bases from J, with 11 bases between. Germline V lookup: CDR1 MNHEY, CDR2 SMNVEV (reference sequence). This CDR3 spans 16 amino acids. Here the CDR3 DNA reads TGTGCCAGCAGTTTATCGGGGGGGGCTGGCAATCAGCCCCAGCATTTT. Translation gives CASSLSGGAGNQPQHF.

This clone was seen a single time. V gene TRBV5-1 combines with J gene TRBJ2-7, with a weak D call TRBD2 (5 bases). The CDR3 loop spans 15 amino acids. Germline CDR1 is SGHRS and CDR2 is YFSETQ. The V gene lost 4 bases and the J gene lost 2 bases, with 16 bases spanning the gap. The CDR3 loop reads CASSATELGAYEQYF. The CDR3, as DNA: TGCGCCAGCAGCGCGACTGAATTGGGAGCCTACGAGCAGTACTTC.

Written as DNA, the CDR3 is TGTGCCAGCAGCTTTTCTTACACTGAAGCTTTCTTT. Its protein product is CASSFSYTEAFF. The chain carries TRBV5-6 and TRBJ1-1; D gene unclear. The CDR3 length is 12 residues. Germline V gene sequence: CDR1 SGHDT, CDR2 YYEEEE. V lost 2 bases to trimming and J lost 3 bases, with 5 bases between them.

The rearrangement links TRBV25-1 to TRBJ2-3, with D perhaps TRBD2 (6 bases). CDR1 is MGHDK, CDR2 SYGVNS, per germline. Trimming removed 4 bases from V and 0 bases from J, with 11 bases in between. This CDR3 has 15 amino acids. CDR3 region: CASSGGGTSTDTQYF. As DNA, the CDR3 is TGTGCCAGCAGTGGTGGGGGGACTAGCACAGATACGCAGTATTTT.

V is TRBV2 and J is TRBJ1-5; D unresolved. Germline V CDR1 and CDR2: SNHLY, FYNNEI. The V and J ends lost 5 bases and 0 bases respectively, with 11 bases between them. The CDR3 is made up of 15 amino acids. CDR3 DNA: TGTGCCAGCAGTACCGCGCGGTTTAGCAATCAGCCCCAGCATTTT. Protein sequence: CASSTARFSNQPQHF.

CDR3 in amino acids: CASSLGGQYDQETQYF. The CDR3 nucleotides are TGTGCCAGCAGTCTAGGGGGACAATATGACCAAGAGACCCAGTACTTC. The rearrangement uses TRBV6-2 or TRBV6-3 and TRBJ2-5, with D perhaps TRBD1 (6 bases). In germline, CDR1 is MNHEY, CDR2 SVGEGT. V dropped 5 bases and J dropped 0 bases, with 16 bases sitting between them. The CDR3 consists of 16 residues.

The chain is built from TRBV18 and TRBJ1-2, with TRBD1 matching 9 bases. This CDR3 is 15 amino acids long. The V gene's germline CDR1 is KGHSH and CDR2 LQKENI. The V and J ends lost 5 bases and 5 bases, in that order; junction bases with no gene match: 9. The CDR3 is CASSFNTGGVYGYTF. CDR3 in DNA: TGTGCCAGCTCATTCAATACAGGGGGCGTATATGGCTACACCTTC.

V is TRBV7-9 and J is TRBJ2-5, with TRBD1 matching 7 bases. Germline CDR1 is SEHNR and CDR2 is FQNEAQ (reference sequence). V lost 5 bases to trimming and J lost 1 base; unmatched junction nucleotides: 10. This CDR3 contains 16 residues. This chain's CDR3 is CASSPTADRIQETQYF. CDR3 sequence (DNA): TGTGCCAGCAGCCCTACCGCGGACAGGATCCAAGAGACCCAGTACTTC.

The J gene is TRBJ1-5, the V gene TRBV28; 12 bases line up with TRBD1. The CDR3 has 20 residues. The trim removed 2 bases at V and 2 bases at J, leaving 13 bases unmatched. From germline, CDR1 is MDHEN and CDR2 SYDVKM. In nucleotides, the CDR3 is TGTGCCAGCAGTTTACCCCTCGGGACAGGGGGCGCAGGCGGCAATCAGCCCCAGCATTTT. Encoded protein: CASSLPLGTGGAGGNQPQHF. Variable domain in full (rest from reference TRBV28 and TRBJ1-5): DVKVTQSSRYLVKRTGEKVFLECVQDMDHENMFWYRQDPGLGLRLIYFSYDVKMKEKGDIPEGYSVSREKKERFSLILESASTNQTSMYLCASSLPLGTGGAGGNQPQHFGDGTRLSIL.

The CDR3 loop is CASSPRGLAGTETQYF. The CDR3 DNA is TGTGCCAGCAGCCCTCGCGGACTAGCGGGAACAGAGACCCAGTACTTC. The chain recombines TRBV7-2 with TRBJ2-5; 12 nucleotides line up with TRBD2. This CDR3 comprises 16 residues. Germline CDR1 and CDR2: SGHTA and FQGNSA. V was clipped by 5 bases and J by 4 bases; unmatched bases: 8.

The gene calls are TRBV20-1 and TRBJ2-7; 7 nucleotides match TRBD1. The CDR3 extends over 14 amino acids. The V gene's germline CDR1 is DFQATT and CDR2 SNEGSKA (reference sequence). Trimming cost V 3 bases and J 4 bases; bases outside gene matches: 9. In DNA, the CDR3 is TGCAGTGCTAGTGCAGACAGGGTCGCGTACGAGCAGTACTTC. This translates into CSASADRVAYEQYF.

The chain carries TRBV15 and TRBJ2-1; 10 bases match TRBD2. V lost 0 bases and J lost 0; bases outside the gene matches: 5. This CDR3 spans 18 amino acids. The germline V gene encodes CDR1 LNHNV and CDR2 YYDKDF (reference sequence). CDR3 sequence (DNA): TGTGCCACCAGCAGAGAGGGAGCGGGAGGGTTCTCCTACAATGAGCAGTTCTTC. It is translated as CATSREGAGGFSYNEQFF.

V and J are TRBV29-1 and TRBJ1-2; 11 nucleotides match TRBD1. The ends lost 5 bases at V and 3 bases at J; junction bases unmatched: 2. Germline V gene sequence: CDR1 SQVTM, CDR2 ANQGSEA. The CDR3 length is 13 residues. The CDR3 loop is CSVRDRGYYGYTF. DNA for the CDR3: TGCAGCGTTAGGGACAGGGGGTACTATGGCTACACCTTC. Full variable domain (rest looked up from reference TRBV29-1 and TRBJ1-2): SAVISQKPSRDICQRGTSLTIQCQVDSQVTMMFWYRQQPGQSLTLIATANQGSEATYESGFVIDKFPISRPNLTFSTLTVSNMSPEDSSIYLCSVRDRGYYGYTFGSGTRLTVV.

V and J are TRBV18 and TRBJ2-7; 9 nucleotides agree with TRBD2. V shed 3 bases, J shed 2 bases, and the junction held 8 bases outside the gene matches. The CDR3 covers 16 residues. CDR1 is KGHSH and CDR2 is LQKENI in the germline V gene. In DNA form, the CDR3 reads TGTGCCAGCTCACCCCCGCCGGGACTAGCAGCCTACGAGCAGTACTTC. Translation: CASSPPPGLAAYEQYF.

This clone came up a few times. The gene calls are TRBV6-5 and TRBJ1-5, with 10 nucleotides matching TRBD1. J gave up 6 bases and V 5 bases, and 4 bases lay outside the gene matches. Germline V lookup: CDR1 MNHEY, CDR2 SVGAGI. This CDR3 comprises 14 residues. CDR3: CASSTDRGAQPQHF. CDR3 nucleotides: TGTGCCAGCAGTACGGACAGGGGGGCTCAGCCCCAGCATTTT.